This TCR beta chain was recorded in a study of T cell repertoires in cytomegalovirus infection (dated by TCRdb to 2018 to 2020). A note on the overall study: Donor HLA type was relevant to the analysis, because carriage of CMV infection together with the matching HLA type was indicated by public TCR beta signatures. The paper as a whole reports these results and caveats: The ex vivo response was dominated by HLA-C-restricted CMV-specific TCR beta clonotypes, and the single most frequent clonotype in two of eight donors was supplied by these HLA-C-restricted clonotypes. In both this cohort and an independent cohort of approximately 350 donors, the cumulative frequency of public TCR beta family members distinguished carriers of CMV infection plus the relevant HLA type.

Sequencing used an Illumina HiSeq 1500. The public reads were run again by TCRdb, first through fastp at Q25 and then through MiXCR, and only productive beta chains were kept. When rows share a CDR3 protein, they turn into one entry using the most common DNA and genes. The sample contains 500,000 to 600,000 distinct CDR3 sequences, approximately 15% of them found a single time. Under 30% of the sample belongs to the ten largest clones. This clonotype has ten or more counts. Its antigen has not been determined. Base qualities were left out, and no much larger clone turns up one base away. As encoded in the germline V gene, CDR1 is MDHEN while CDR2 is SYDVKM. Including the terminal cysteine and phenylalanine, the CDR3 comprises 14 residues. Just CDR3 DNA is preserved here, 42 bases in frame from base 1. At the junction V is shortened by 6 bases and J by 3 bases, with 14 bases in between.

This clonotype was obtained from a human donor in good health (CMV status not recorded). Some clones in this sample may be carry-over from other donors' samples. The sequencing input was CD8+ T cells from PBMCs. The rearranged chain carries TRBV28 and TRBJ1-1; too little of a D gene remains to name it. The base sequence is TGTGCCAGCAGCCTGTGGTCAGACGACACTGAAGCTTTCTTT. It translates to CASSLWSDDTEAFF. Extended through the reference TRBV28 and TRBJ1-1 proteins, this CDR3 yields the full variable domain: DVKVTQSSRYLVKRTGEKVFLECVQDMDHENMFWYRQDPGLGLRLIYFSYDVKMKEKGDIPEGYSVSREKKERFSLILESASTNQTSMYLCASSLWSDDTEAFFGQGTRLTVV.